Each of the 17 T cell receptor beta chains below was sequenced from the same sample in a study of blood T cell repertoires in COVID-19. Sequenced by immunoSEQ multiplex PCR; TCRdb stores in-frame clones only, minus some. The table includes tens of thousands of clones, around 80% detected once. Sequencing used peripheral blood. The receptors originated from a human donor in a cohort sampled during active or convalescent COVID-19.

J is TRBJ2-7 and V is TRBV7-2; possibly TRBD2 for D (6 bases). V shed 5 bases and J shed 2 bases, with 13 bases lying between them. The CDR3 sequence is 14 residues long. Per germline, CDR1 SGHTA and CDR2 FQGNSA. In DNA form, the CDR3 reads TGTGCCAGCAGCCCGGGAGACGGGGCCTACGAGCAGTACTTC. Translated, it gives CASSPGDGAYEQYF.

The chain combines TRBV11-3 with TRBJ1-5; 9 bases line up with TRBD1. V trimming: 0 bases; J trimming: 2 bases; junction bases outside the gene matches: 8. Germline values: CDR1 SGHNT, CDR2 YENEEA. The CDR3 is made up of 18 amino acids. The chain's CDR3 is CASSLDLVDRGGNQPQHF. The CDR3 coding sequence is TGTGCCAGCAGCTTAGATCTGGTGGACAGGGGTGGCAATCAGCCCCAGCATTTT. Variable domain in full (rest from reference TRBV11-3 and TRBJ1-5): EAGVVQSPRYKIIEKKQPVAFWCNPISGHNTLYWYLQNLGQGPELLIRYENEEAVDDSQLPKDRFSAERLKGVDSTLKIQPAELGDSAVYLCASSLDLVDRGGNQPQHFGDGTRLSIL.

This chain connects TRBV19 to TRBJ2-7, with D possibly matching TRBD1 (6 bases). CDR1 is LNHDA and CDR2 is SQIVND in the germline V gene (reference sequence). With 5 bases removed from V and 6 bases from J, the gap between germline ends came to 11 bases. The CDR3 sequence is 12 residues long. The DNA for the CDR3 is TGTGCCAGTAGTCAGGGGCTGGGCGAGCAGTACTTC. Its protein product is CASSQGLGEQYF.

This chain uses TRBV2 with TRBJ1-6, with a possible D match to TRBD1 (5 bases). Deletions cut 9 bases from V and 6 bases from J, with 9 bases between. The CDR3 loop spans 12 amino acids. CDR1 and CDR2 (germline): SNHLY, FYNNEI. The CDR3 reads CARQGANSPLHF. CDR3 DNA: TGTGCCAGGCAAGGGGCTAATTCACCCCTCCACTTT.

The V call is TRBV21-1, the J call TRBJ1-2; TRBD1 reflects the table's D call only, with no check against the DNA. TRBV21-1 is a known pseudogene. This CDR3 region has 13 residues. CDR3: CAVGQGLSYGYTF. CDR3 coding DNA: TGTGCCGTAGGACAGGGCCTATCCTATGGCTACACCTTC.

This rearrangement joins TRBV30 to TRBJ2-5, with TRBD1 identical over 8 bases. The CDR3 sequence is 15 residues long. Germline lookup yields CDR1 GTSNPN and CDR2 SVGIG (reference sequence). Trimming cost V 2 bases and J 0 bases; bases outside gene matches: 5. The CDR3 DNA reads TGTGCCTGGAGTATCGGGGGACAGGACCAAGAGACCCAGTACTTC. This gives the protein CAWSIGGQDQETQYF.

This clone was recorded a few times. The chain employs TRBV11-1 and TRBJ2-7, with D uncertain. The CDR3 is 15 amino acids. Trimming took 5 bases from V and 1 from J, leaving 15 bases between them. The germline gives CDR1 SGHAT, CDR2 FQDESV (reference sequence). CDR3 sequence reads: CASSRDTDVSYEQYF. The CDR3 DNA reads TGTGCCAGCAGCCGTGACACGGATGTTTCCTACGAGCAGTACTTC. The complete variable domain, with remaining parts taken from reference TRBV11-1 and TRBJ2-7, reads EAEVAQSPRYKITEKSQAVAFWCDPISGHATLYWYRQILGQGPELLVQFQDESVVDDSQLPKDRFSAERLKGVDSTLKIQPAELGDSAMYLCASSRDTDVSYEQYFGPGTRLTVT.

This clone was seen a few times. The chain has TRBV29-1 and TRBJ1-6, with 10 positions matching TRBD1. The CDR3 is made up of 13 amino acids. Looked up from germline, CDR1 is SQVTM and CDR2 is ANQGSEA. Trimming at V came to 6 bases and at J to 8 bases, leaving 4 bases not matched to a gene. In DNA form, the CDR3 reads TGCAGCGTGGGGGACAGGGGTGATTCACCCCTCCACTTT. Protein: CSVGDRGDSPLHF.

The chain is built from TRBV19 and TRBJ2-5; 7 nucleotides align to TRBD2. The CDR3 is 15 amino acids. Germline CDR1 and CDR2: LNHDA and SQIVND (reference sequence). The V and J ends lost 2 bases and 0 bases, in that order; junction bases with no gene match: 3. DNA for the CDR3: TGTGCCAGTAGTATATACCGGGGGGACCAAGAGACCCAGTACTTC. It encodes CASSIYRGDQETQYF.

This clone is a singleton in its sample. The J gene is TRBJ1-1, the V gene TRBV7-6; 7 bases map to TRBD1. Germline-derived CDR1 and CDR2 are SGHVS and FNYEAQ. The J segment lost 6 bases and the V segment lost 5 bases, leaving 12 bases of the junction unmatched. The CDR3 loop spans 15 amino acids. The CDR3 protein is CASSLRQGSSPEAFF. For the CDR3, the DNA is TGTGCCAGCAGCCTAAGACAGGGCTCTTCCCCTGAAGCTTTCTTT.

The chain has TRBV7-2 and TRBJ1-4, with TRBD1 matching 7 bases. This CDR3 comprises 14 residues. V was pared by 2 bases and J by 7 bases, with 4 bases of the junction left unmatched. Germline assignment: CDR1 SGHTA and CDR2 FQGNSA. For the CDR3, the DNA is TGTGCCAGCAGCTTACCGGGACAGCGTGAAAAACTGTTTTTT. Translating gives CASSLPGQREKLFF.

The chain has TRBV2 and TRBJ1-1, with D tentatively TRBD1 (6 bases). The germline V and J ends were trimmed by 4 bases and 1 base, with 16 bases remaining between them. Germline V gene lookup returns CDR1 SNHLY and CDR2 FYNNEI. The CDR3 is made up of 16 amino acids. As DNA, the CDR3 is TGTGCCAGCAGTGGCCCTCCCGGACAGAAGAACACTGAAGCTTTCTTT. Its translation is CASSGPPGQKNTEAFF.

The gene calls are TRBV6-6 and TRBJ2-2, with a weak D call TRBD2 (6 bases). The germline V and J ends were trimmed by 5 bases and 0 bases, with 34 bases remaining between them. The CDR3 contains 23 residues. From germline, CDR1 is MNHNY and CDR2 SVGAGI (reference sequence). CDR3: CASSPRRVGDHYNILTNTGELFF. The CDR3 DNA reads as TGTGCCAGCAGTCCGAGGAGGGTTGGTGACCATTATAATATCCTGACGAACACCGGGGAGCTGTTTTTT.

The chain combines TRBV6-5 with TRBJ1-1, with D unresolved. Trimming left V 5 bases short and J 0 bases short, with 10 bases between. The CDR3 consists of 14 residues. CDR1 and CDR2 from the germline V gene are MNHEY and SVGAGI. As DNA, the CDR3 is TGTGCCAGCAGTCACAGTGAGATGAACACTGAAGCTTTCTTT. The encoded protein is CASSHSEMNTEAFF.

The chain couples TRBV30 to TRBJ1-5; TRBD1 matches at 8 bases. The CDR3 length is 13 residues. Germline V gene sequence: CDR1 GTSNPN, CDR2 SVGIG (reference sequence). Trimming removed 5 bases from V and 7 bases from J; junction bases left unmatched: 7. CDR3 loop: CAWQTGGRQPQHF. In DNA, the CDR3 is TGTGCCTGGCAAACAGGGGGGAGGCAGCCCCAGCATTTT. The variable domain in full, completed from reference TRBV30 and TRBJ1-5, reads SQTIHQWPATLVQPVGSPLSLECTVEGTSNPNLYWYRQAAGRGLQLLFYSVGIGQISSEVPQNLSASRPQDRQFILSSKKLLLSDSGFYLCAWQTGGRQPQHFGDGTRLSIL.

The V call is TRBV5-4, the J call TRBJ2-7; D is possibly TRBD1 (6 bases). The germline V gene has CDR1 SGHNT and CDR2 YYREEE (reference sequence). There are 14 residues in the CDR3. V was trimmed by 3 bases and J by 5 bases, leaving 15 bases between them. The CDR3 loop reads CASSSRGVYNEQYF. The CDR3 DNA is TGTGCCAGCAGCTCCAGGGGAGTGTATAACGAGCAGTACTTC.

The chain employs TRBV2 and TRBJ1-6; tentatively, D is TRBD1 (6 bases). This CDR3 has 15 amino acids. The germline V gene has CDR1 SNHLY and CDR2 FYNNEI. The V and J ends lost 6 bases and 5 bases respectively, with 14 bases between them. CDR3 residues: CASRPGGADNSPLHF. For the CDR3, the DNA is TGTGCCAGCAGGCCGGGGGGCGCGGATAATTCACCCCTCCACTTT.